These 21 T cell receptor beta chains share one sample of origin, sequenced in a study of CD8 T cells in ankylosing spondylitis. Study outcomes and limitations: For ankylosing spondylitis blood, a TCR beta motif of 8 or 9 highly homologous variants appeared characteristic.

In TCRdb, the 5' RACE reads were re-called with MiXCR into one record per CDR3 protein. The data hold 130,000 or so distinct CDR3 sequences, with 17% observed a single time. These receptors lack a known antigen. The sequencing input was blood, either unsorted or a sorted T cell fraction (not recorded which). The receptors originated from a male donor with ankylosing spondylitis.

This clonotype was picked up many times. This chain connects TRBV28 to TRBJ2-5; D call uncertain. The CDR3 totals 15 residues. The ends were cut back, 9 bases at V and 5 bases at J, with 22 bases in the middle. Germline values: CDR1 MDHEN, CDR2 SYDVKM. CDR3 sequence reads: CASTNRLGEGETQYF. Here the CDR3 DNA reads TGTGCCAGTACGAATCGACTCGGTGAAGGGGAGACCCAGTACTTC.

This rearrangement joins TRBV5-4 to TRBJ1-1; TRBD1 matches 8 bases. The CDR3 loop spans 15 amino acids. J lost 3 bases, V lost 4 bases, and 8 bases had no gene match. The germline V gene encodes CDR1 SGHNT and CDR2 YYREEE (reference sequence). The CDR3 sequence is CASSPNGQGYTEAFF. As DNA, the CDR3 is TGTGCCAGCAGCCCCAACGGACAGGGTTACACTGAAGCTTTCTTT.

This clonotype came up many times. The DNA for the CDR3 is TGTGCCAGCAGTACCAGGGGACAGGGGAGCTCCTACAATGAGCAGTTCTTC. Translated, it gives CASSTRGQGSSYNEQFF. The chain carries TRBV28 and TRBJ2-1, with 10 bases fitting TRBD1. V lost 5 bases and J lost 0; bases outside the gene matches: 7. There are 17 residues in the CDR3. Germline CDR1 reads MDHEN; CDR2 reads SYDVKM.

This rearrangement joins TRBV4-1 to TRBJ2-3; 8 bases are a match to TRBD1. The CDR3 consists of 15 residues. The V gene's germline CDR1 is MGHRA and CDR2 YSYEKL. Trimming at V came to 6 bases and at J to 0 bases, leaving 5 bases not matched to a gene. CDR3 coding DNA: TGCGCCAGCAGTCGGACAGGGACAAGCACAGATACGCAGTATTTT. This encodes CASSRTGTSTDTQYF.

This clonotype was observed many times. This chain uses TRBV29-1 with TRBJ2-2; perhaps D is TRBD1 or TRBD2 (5 bases each). The CDR3 loop spans 14 amino acids. Germline V gene lookup returns CDR1 SQVTM and CDR2 ANQGSEA. The V gene lost 4 bases and the J gene lost 1 base, with 10 bases spanning the gap. This CDR3 is CSVAGTLNTGELFF. For the CDR3, the DNA is TGCAGCGTTGCCGGGACCTTGAACACCGGGGAGCTGTTTTTT.

There are a few counts of this clonotype. V and J are TRBV7-9 and TRBJ2-7; no clear D. The V end lost 5 bases, the J end lost 2 bases, and 10 bases lay between the germline ends. CDR3 length: 13 residues. The germline V gene has CDR1 SEHNR and CDR2 FQNEAQ (reference sequence). CDR3 coding DNA: TGTGCCAGCAGCCAAGACTTCGCCTACGAGCAGTACTTC. It encodes CASSQDFAYEQYF. The entire variable domain, with the rest obtained from reference TRBV7-9 and TRBJ2-7, is as follows: DTGVSQNPRHKITKRGQNVTFRCDPISEHNRLYWYRQTLGQGPEFLTYFQNEAQLEKSRLLSDRFSAERPKGSFSTLEIQRTEQGDSAMYLCASSQDFAYEQYFGPGTRLTVT.

The table lists this clonotype with a few counts. The chain carries TRBV7-9 and TRBJ2-5, with 7 bases that match TRBD1. The CDR3 extends over 15 amino acids. Germline V CDR1 and CDR2: SEHNR, FQNEAQ (reference sequence). V shed 5 bases, J shed 4 bases, and the junction held 10 bases outside the gene matches. The CDR3 sequence: CASSLRAQGRETQYF. The CDR3 DNA reads as TGTGCCAGCAGCCTGAGGGCACAGGGGCGAGAGACCCAGTACTTC.

This clonotype came up a few times. The chain combines TRBV13 with TRBJ2-3, with 8 positions matching TRBD2. CDR1 is PRHDT, CDR2 FYEKMQ, per germline (reference sequence). The CDR3 extends over 16 amino acids. J lost 5 bases, V lost 5 bases, and 12 bases had no gene match. This CDR3 is CASSPRGAGDVDTQYF. For the CDR3, the DNA is TGTGCCAGCAGCCCCCGAGGAGCGGGAGACGTAGATACGCAGTATTTT.

This rearrangement joins TRBV12-5 to TRBJ1-4, with 10 bases lining up with TRBD1. This CDR3 is 16 amino acids long. V lost 3 bases and J lost 7; bases outside the gene matches: 8. Germline CDR1 LGHNT, CDR2 FRNRAP. The CDR3 here is CASGFRQGARAEKLFF. As DNA, the CDR3 is TGTGCTAGTGGTTTTAGACAGGGGGCGCGTGCTGAAAAACTGTTTTTT.

The chain recombines TRBV20-1 with TRBJ2-1; 12 nucleotides agree with TRBD2. The junction had 7 bases not matched to a gene; V was cut back by 0 bases and J by 1 base. Germline V gives CDR1 DFQATT, CDR2 SNEGSKA (reference sequence). The CDR3 has 18 amino acids. The CDR3 loop is CSARDLRLAGASYNEQFF. CDR3 bases: TGCAGTGCTAGAGATCTCCGACTAGCGGGAGCTTCCTACAATGAGCAGTTCTTC.

The J gene is TRBJ2-3, the V gene TRBV12-3 or TRBV12-4, with TRBD2 matching over 8 bases. The ends lost 8 bases at V and 5 bases at J; junction bases unmatched: 0. The CDR3 has 11 residues. The CDR3 region is CASRGGDTQYF. As DNA, the CDR3 is TGTGCCAGCCGGGGGGGAGATACGCAGTATTTT.

The sample holds a few counts of this clonotype. The chain uses TRBV20-1 and TRBJ1-5, with D unclear. The V and J ends lost 5 bases and 0 bases respectively, with 8 bases between them. This CDR3 spans 13 amino acids. Germline assignment: CDR1 DFQATT and CDR2 SNEGSKA (reference sequence). The CDR3, as DNA: TGCAGTGCTCCGGACCCTAGCAATCAGCCCCAGCATTTT. It is translated as CSAPDPSNQPQHF.

The genes are TRBV6-5 and TRBJ1-1, with D unresolved. The V end was cut by 0 bases, the J end by 1 base, with 6 bases between. The CDR3 length is 14 residues. CDR1 is MNHEY and CDR2 is SVGAGI in the germline V gene. The chain's CDR3 is CASSYSGANTEAFF. The CDR3 nucleotides read TGTGCCAGCAGTTACTCGGGAGCGAACACTGAAGCTTTCTTT.

V usage is TRBV20-1 and J usage is TRBJ2-3; 10 nucleotides line up with TRBD2. Per the germline V gene, CDR1 is DFQATT and CDR2 is SNEGSKA (reference sequence). V trimming: 0 bases; J trimming: 2 bases; junction bases outside the gene matches: 2. The CDR3 covers 15 residues. The chain's CDR3 is CSARDGLADTDTQYF. For the CDR3, the DNA is TGCAGTGCTAGAGATGGACTAGCGGACACAGATACGCAGTATTTT.

Ten or more counts support this clonotype. J is TRBJ2-6 and V is TRBV28, with unresolved D. This CDR3 comprises 13 residues. CDR1 is MDHEN and CDR2 is SYDVKM in the germline V gene. Trimming took 3 bases from V and 12 from J, leaving 12 bases between them. The CDR3 coding sequence is TGTGCCAGCAGTTTCAGTCGTGTCGGCGTCCTGACTTTC. It yields the protein CASSFSRVGVLTF.

The V and J genes are TRBV2 and TRBJ2-7; TRBD1 agrees at 10 bases. The germline gives CDR1 SNHLY, CDR2 FYNNEI. V lost 5 bases and J lost 4; bases outside the gene matches: 8. The CDR3 covers 15 residues. The CDR3 loop is CASSYPGQGRYEQYF. The DNA for the CDR3 is TGTGCCAGCAGTTATCCGGGACAGGGGAGGTACGAGCAGTACTTC.

This clonotype was seen a handful of times. The chain is built from TRBV4-1 and TRBJ2-7; weak D call: TRBD2 (5 bases). This CDR3 region has 13 residues. Between the trimmed V and J ends, which lost 4 bases and 6 bases, there was a span of 13 bases. The germline V gene encodes CDR1 MGHRA and CDR2 YSYEKL. CDR3 sequence (DNA): TGCGCCAGCAGCCTCCGGACTTGGGTCGAGCAGTACTTC. Its protein is CASSLRTWVEQYF.

The genes are TRBV4-1 and TRBJ2-7; D not certain. The CDR3 consists of 12 residues. The germline V gene has CDR1 MGHRA and CDR2 YSYEKL. With 1 base removed from V and 3 bases from J, the gap between germline ends came to 4 bases. The CDR3 region has the DNA TGCGCCAGCAGCCAAGTAGACTACGAGCAGTACTTC. Translating gives CASSQVDYEQYF.

This chain links TRBV7-3 with TRBJ2-1, with TRBD2 identical over 7 bases. The junction had 9 bases not matched to a gene; V was cut back by 6 bases and J by 4 bases. Germline V gives CDR1 SGHTA, CDR2 FQGTGA. CDR3 length equals 15 residues. Here the CDR3 DNA reads TGTGCCAGCAGTTCAACAGCGGGGTTATACAATGAGCAGTTCTTC. Translation: CASSSTAGLYNEQFF.

This clonotype was seen a few times. This chain uses TRBV9 with TRBJ2-7, with D perhaps being TRBD1 or TRBD2 (5 bases each). In germline, CDR1 is SGDLS, CDR2 YYNGEE. V lost 0 bases, J lost 6 bases, and 13 bases lay in between. CDR3 length: 14 amino acids. This CDR3 reads CASSVGGRPLEQYF. CDR3 DNA sequence: TGTGCCAGCAGCGTAGGGGGGAGACCCCTCGAGCAGTACTTC.

V is TRBV27 and J is TRBJ1-1; no definite D call. Trimming pared 2 bases from V and 0 bases from J, leaving 7 bases between. Germline V gene data show CDR1 as MNHEY and CDR2 as SMNVEV (reference sequence). This CDR3 is built from 14 residues. The CDR3: CASSLGSMNTEAFF. DNA of the CDR3: TGTGCCAGCAGTTTAGGCAGCATGAACACTGAAGCTTTCTTT.